This T cell receptor (beta chain) came from a study of CD8+ T cells in alopecia areata. TCR sequencing used cDNA made by reverse transcription of extracted RNA. Using immunoSEQ multiplex PCR, the repertoire was profiled, and TCRdb retains in-frame clones only, with some absent. The data contain over 200,000 clones, 55% to 70% of them singletons. The CDR3 extends over 13 amino acids. V was shortened by 8 bases and J by 4 bases, with 9 bases between the two germline ends. Germline V lookup: CDR1 MDHEN, CDR2 SYDVKM. The treatment here: oral pan-JAK inhibitor, 5-10 mg twice daily. The chain has TRBV28 and TRBJ2-6; D gene unclear. The starting material was CD4+ T cells sorted from blood, obtained at week 4, from a patient treated with tofacitinib. The source of this sequence is a human donor with alopecia areata. The CDR3, as DNA: TGTGCCAGCGGGTCAGAGGGGGCCAACGTCCTGACTTTC. Its protein product is CASGSEGANVLTF.